A selection of T cell receptor beta chains follows, all from one sample in a study of blood T cells in healthy people across ages. Each CDR3 protein is one row after TCRdb ran MiXCR on the 5' RACE reads. This sample has hundreds of thousands of distinct CDR3 sequences, with about 21% found just once. The sequenced sample consisted of blood. The receptors here all came from a man aged 65 to 85 in good health. The CDR3 runs from the conserved cysteine through the conserved F or W. The order of the fields is clone size, D gene, V gene, J gene, CDR3 DNA, CDR3 protein. D genes are given only for firm matches. Clone size, where shown, is once, few, many, or a class for clones that have expanded.

few	.	TRBV7-9	TRBJ1-6	TGTGCCAGCAGCCAGAATAATTCACCCCTCCACTTT	CASSQNNSPLHF
few	.	TRBV25-1	TRBJ2-7	TGTGCCAGCAGTGAATATCAGGTATCCTCCGAGCAGTACTTC	CASSEYQVSSEQYF
.	TRBD1	TRBV10-2	TRBJ2-7	TGCGCCAGCCACGTTTCGACAGGGAACTACGAGCAGTACTTC	CASHVSTGNYEQYF
.	TRBD2	TRBV4-1	TRBJ2-2	TGCGCCAGCAGCCAGATCGGGACTACCGAGACCAGGGAGCTGTTTTTT	CASSQIGTTETRELFF
few	.	TRBV6-5	TRBJ2-7	TGTGCCAGCAGTTACTCTGTGAACACCTACGAGCAGTACTTC	CASSYSVNTYEQYF
.	.	TRBV7-2	TRBJ2-4	TGTGCCAGCCTTACCAACAGGGCCCCCGTAGCCAAAAACATTCAGTACTTC	CASLTNRAPVAKNIQYF
.	.	TRBV27	TRBJ1-1	TGTGCCAGCAGTCGTGGGGGAGTCGGGAACACTGAAGCTTTCTTT	CASSRGGVGNTEAFF
.	.	TRBV2	TRBJ2-6	TGTGCCAGCAGGGGTTGGTCGTTTGGGGCCAACGTCCTGACTTTC	CASRGWSFGANVLTF
.	.	TRBV5-1	TRBJ2-4	TGCGCCAGCAGGCACGCAGGGGCAGGGGAAAACATTCAGTACTTC	CASRHAGAGENIQYF
few	TRBD1	TRBV7-6	TRBJ2-5	TGTGCCAGCAGCTTACCGACAGGGGTAGGAGAGACCCAGTACTTC	CASSLPTGVGETQYF
many	.	TRBV2	TRBJ2-5	TGTGCCAGCAAGGAGGGCCCCAAAGAGACCCAGTACTTC	CASKEGPKETQYF
.	.	TRBV7-8	TRBJ2-5	TGTGCCAGCAGCTTAGATACCAAAGATAGGGGGACCCAGTACTTC	CASSLDTKDRGTQYF
.	.	TRBV20-1	TRBJ2-1	TGCAGTGCCTCCACCAAGAGCTCCTACAATGAGCAGTTCTTC	CSASTKSSYNEQFF
few	TRBD1	TRBV7-8	TRBJ2-5	TGTGCCAGCAGCTCACGTTATGGGGACAGGGGGGAGGAGACCCAGTACTTC	CASSSRYGDRGEETQYF
.	TRBD2	TRBV24-1	TRBJ2-1	TGTGCCACCAGTGATTCCCTAGCGGGGTGGGGACAAAATGAGCAGTTCTTC	CATSDSLAGWGQNEQFF
few	.	TRBV20-1	TRBJ1-5	TGCAGTGCTAGGACTACAGGGTACAATCAGCCCCAGCATTTT	CSARTTGYNQPQHF
.	TRBD1	TRBV4-3	TRBJ2-3	TGCGCCAGCAGCCACTCCCAGGGGGACGATACGCAGTATTTT	CASSHSQGDDTQYF
.	.	TRBV20-1	TRBJ2-3	TGCAGTGCTAGAGATGGTCGGGCGGGACGTACAGATACGCAGTATTTT	CSARDGRAGRTDTQYF